This T cell receptor (beta chain) stems from a study of T cells in localized non-small cell lung cancer. For this clone: Its antigen is not identified.

Repertoires were generated with immunoSEQ multiplex PCR, while TCRdb's copy carries only in-frame clones and drops some. Seen here are tens of thousands of clones, about 85% observed once, and the top ten hold 20%. The CDR3 consists of 12 residues. Germline CDR1 is MNHEY and CDR2 is SVGAGI. Trimming shortened V by 4 bases and J by 2 bases, and 4 bases separated the two germline ends. Overall study findings and caveats: Uninvolved neighboring lung showed the greatest T cell clonality, exceeding tumor. Longer survival (overall) was linked to higher T cell density in blood. Sequencing was limited to one tumor region, leaving the possibility of heterogeneity open. In adjacent lung appeared a median approximately 57 of the top 100 tumor clones.

Material: peripheral blood, obtained before any cancer treatment. The clonotype originates from a female donor older than 55 with stage II squamous cell lung carcinoma. The V gene is TRBV6-5, the J gene TRBJ2-3, with D unclear. The CDR3 DNA follows: TGTGCCAGCAGTTCAGTCACAGATACGCAGTATTTT. The encoded protein is CASSSVTDTQYF.